This TCR beta chain came from a study of T-cell reconstitution after alpha-beta-depleted transplantation in children. This clonotype was recorded at least ten times. Preparation of the TCRbeta library used unique molecular identifiers. TCRdb re-called the PCR reads with MiXCR, one entry per CDR3 protein. The table includes around 600,000 distinct CDR3 sequences, approximately 10% detected once. V lost 0 bases and J lost 8, with 9 bases in between. This CDR3 spans 13 amino acids. The germline V gene encodes CDR1 SGHRS and CDR2 YFSETQ. J is TRBJ2-1 and V is TRBV5-1; D is ambiguous. Sequenced here: PBMCs from the stem cell graft donor, sampled from the stem cell graft. The receptor comes from a human donor who donated a stem cell graft to a child with acute myeloid leukemia. CDR3 protein: CASSLGLWYEQFF. Here the CDR3 DNA reads TGCGCCAGCAGCTTGGGACTGTGGTATGAGCAGTTCTTC.